The entry below describes one T cell receptor (beta chain). As yet, its antigen is unknown. Graves' hyperthyroidism showing no ophthalmopathy progression within 18 months was considered stable. Diagnosis of hyperthyroidism was new in patients aged 18 to 65, and its duration was under 2 months. Uncontrolled infection, other autoimmune disease, pregnancy and lactation each barred patients from inclusion. The data belong to a study of T cells in Graves' hyperthyroidism and ophthalmopathy. V lost 5 bases and J lost 5; bases outside the gene matches: 15. Germline V gene lookup returns CDR1 SGHTA and CDR2 FQGNSA. The CDR3 contains 17 residues. Using RNA transcripts as the source, TCR beta CDR3 regions were amplified. The HTBI primer set was used in a first-round RT-PCR of the TCR CDR3. TCRdb ran MiXCR on the multiplex PCR reads and lists one entry per CDR3 protein. The sample lists about 840,000 distinct CDR3 sequences, more than 30% seen once, with approximately 10% in the top ten.

Study-level points and caveats: Model predictions of ophthalmopathy came a median about 6.3 months before onset.

The specimen was blood. This sequence was found in a man aged 18 to 30 with Graves' hyperthyroidism. The chain has TRBV7-2 and TRBJ2-5; 9 bases line up with TRBD2. The CDR3 DNA reads as TGTGCCAGCAGCCAAGATCTCCCAGCGGGGGGTTACGAGACCCAGTACTTC. This encodes CASSQDLPAGGYETQYF.